This T cell receptor (beta chain) was captured by sequencing in a study of immune cell composition in non-small cell lung cancer. A remark on this clone: Its specificity is unknown.

Data came from immunoSEQ multiplex PCR; TCRdb stores just in-frame clones and leaves some out. In the table there are over 12,000 clones, around 68% of which are singletons. The study, taken as a whole, reports: In adenocarcinoma, maximal tumour-associated clone frequency tracked TIL tumour reactivity. Squamous lung tumours showed higher top 10 clone scores and clonality than adenocarcinomas. Tumour TCR-beta clonality showed no significant link to smoking pack-years. Approximately 73% of squamous and about 31% of adenocarcinoma cases had tumour-associated clones >0.5%.

Sequencing input: lung tumor tissue. The TCR sequence derives from a human donor with non-small cell lung cancer.

DNA of the CDR3: TGTGCCAGCAGCTTAACCACTAGCGGGGGTGGAACAGATACGCAGTATTTT. Translated, it gives CASSLTTSGGGTDTQYF. The J gene is TRBJ2-3, the V gene TRBV5-8, with 11 bases matching TRBD2. The V gene's germline CDR1 is SGHTS and CDR2 YDEGEE. The V and J ends lost 2 bases and 3 bases, in that order; junction bases with no gene match: 8. CDR3 length equals 17 residues.